One sample yielded the 17 T cell receptor beta chains listed below, sequenced in a study of PD-L1 blockade in urothelial cancer. TCRdb keeps only in-frame clones here, not all; method: immunoSEQ multiplex PCR. The sample consists of 35,000 to 40,000 clones, over 75% of them appearing once. The specimen comprised PBMCs, sampled around atezolizumab (anti-PD-L1) treatment. These receptors originate from a man aged 70-80 years with urothelial cancer.

V is TRBV15 and J is TRBJ2-1, with D unclear. Trimming took off 0 bases at V and 6 bases at J, with 9 bases between the two ends. The CDR3 is 14 amino acids. CDR1 is LNHNV, CDR2 YYDKDF, per germline (reference sequence). The CDR3 region has the DNA TGTGCCACCAGCAGAGACCTCTCGGGCAATGAGCAGTTCTTC. Its translation: CATSRDLSGNEQFF. Full variable domain (remainder filled in from reference TRBV15 and TRBJ2-1): DAMVIQNPRYQVTQFGKPVTLSCSQTLNHNVMYWYQQKSSQAPKLLFHYYDKDFNNEADTPDNFQSRRPNTSFCFLDIRSPGLGDTAMYLCATSRDLSGNEQFFGPGTRLTVL.

The chain couples TRBV19 to TRBJ2-1, with a possible D match to TRBD1 (6 bases). The V end was cut by 5 bases, the J end by 9 bases, with 20 bases between. CDR3 length: 15 residues. CDR1 and CDR2 (germline): LNHDA, SQIVND (reference sequence). The CDR3 sequence: CASSRGGAVNGEQFF. The CDR3 DNA reads TGTGCCAGTAGTCGAGGGGGAGCGGTTAACGGTGAGCAGTTCTTC.

This chain uses TRBV18 with TRBJ1-6; possible D gene TRBD1, 5 bases. The germline V gene has CDR1 KGHSH and CDR2 LQKENI. This CDR3 comprises 16 residues. With 2 bases removed from V and 6 bases from J, the gap between germline ends came to 14 bases. The DNA of the CDR3 is TGTGCCAGCTCACCAAATGCCGGGGGGATTAATTCACCCCTCCACTTT. This translates into CASSPNAGGINSPLHF.

The J gene is TRBJ1-2, the V gene TRBV5-1; 7 nucleotides align to TRBD1. This CDR3 region has 13 residues. The V gene's germline CDR1 is SGHRS and CDR2 YFSETQ. Trimming cost V 2 bases and J 8 bases; bases outside gene matches: 6. Written as DNA, the CDR3 is TGCGCCAGCAGCTTTGAGGGGGCAAGCGGCTACACCTTC. This translates into CASSFEGASGYTF.

This clone appeared a few times. This rearrangement joins TRBV5-4 to TRBJ2-6; 7 nucleotides line up with TRBD1. The CDR3 is made up of 17 amino acids. Trimming took 3 bases from V and 0 from J; bases not matched to a gene: 6. Germline V lookup: CDR1 SGHNT, CDR2 YYREEE (reference sequence). For the CDR3, the DNA is TGTGCCAGCAGCTACAACAGGGGCGACTCTGGGGCCAACGTCCTGACTTTC. Translation gives CASSYNRGDSGANVLTF. Filled out from reference TRBV5-4 and TRBJ2-6, the complete variable domain reads ETGVTQSPTHLIKTRGQQVTLRCSSQSGHNTVSWYQQALGQGPQFIFQYYREEENGRGNFPPRFSGLQFPNYSSELNVNALELDDSALYLCASSYNRGDSGANVLTFGAGSRLTVL.

The V call is TRBV19, the J call TRBJ1-1, with 7 bases that match TRBD1. This CDR3 region has 15 residues. The V gene end was trimmed by 2 bases and the J gene end by 8 bases; junction bases not matched to a gene: 11. The V gene's germline CDR1 is LNHDA and CDR2 SQIVND (reference sequence). As DNA, the CDR3 is TGTGCCAGTAGTATAATGGGCACTAGGACAGGCGAAGCTTTCTTT. Translation: CASSIMGTRTGEAFF. The entire variable domain, with the rest obtained from reference TRBV19 and TRBJ1-1, is as follows: DGGITQSPKYLFRKEGQNVTLSCEQNLNHDAMYWYRQDPGQGLRLIYYSQIVNDFQKGDIAEGYSVSREKKESFPLTVTSAQKNPTAFYLCASSIMGTRTGEAFFGQGTRLTVV.

This clone was observed a handful of times. V and J are TRBV19 and TRBJ2-2; 8 bases line up with TRBD1. V was pared by 8 bases and J by 5 bases, with 7 bases of the junction left unmatched. This CDR3 spans 14 amino acids. In germline, CDR1 is LNHDA, CDR2 SQIVND (reference sequence). CDR3 residues: CASGRGRRTGELFF. Here the CDR3 DNA reads TGTGCCAGTGGCAGGGGGCGCCGGACCGGGGAGCTGTTTTTT.

The chain uses TRBV29-1 and TRBJ2-7; no definite D call. The CDR3 has 12 residues. V gave up 4 bases and J gave up 7 bases, with 14 bases separating them. Germline lookup yields CDR1 SQVTM and CDR2 ANQGSEA. The chain's CDR3 is CSVGQRAGEQYF. CDR3 sequence (DNA): TGCAGCGTTGGACAACGAGCAGGAGAGCAGTACTTC.

V is TRBV5-4 and J is TRBJ2-7; the match to TRBD1 covers 8 bases. The CDR3 length is 15 residues. V shed 1 base, J shed 0 bases, and the junction held 3 bases outside the gene matches. Looked up from germline, CDR1 is SGHNT and CDR2 is YYREEE (reference sequence). The CDR3 DNA follows: TGTGCCAGCAGCTTGCAGGGGGCGAGCTCCTACGAGCAGTACTTC. Translation: CASSLQGASSYEQYF. The full variable domain, in which reference TRBV5-4 and TRBJ2-7 provide the parts outside the CDR3, is ETGVTQSPTHLIKTRGQQVTLRCSSQSGHNTVSWYQQALGQGPQFIFQYYREEENGRGNFPPRFSGLQFPNYSSELNVNALELDDSALYLCASSLQGASSYEQYFGPGTRLTVT.

This chain links TRBV6-5 with TRBJ1-6; 8 nucleotides match TRBD1. The V gene's germline CDR1 is MNHEY and CDR2 SVGAGI. Trimming removed 4 bases from V and 7 bases from J; junction bases left unmatched: 9. CDR3 length equals 16 residues. The CDR3 sequence is CASSSNRGRGNSPLHF. Written as DNA, the CDR3 is TGTGCCAGCAGTTCCAACAGGGGGAGAGGGAATTCACCCCTCCACTTT.

This clone was seen just once. CDR3 region: CASSVGGDTIYF. CDR3 DNA: TGTGCCAGCAGCGTCGGGGGAGACACCATATATTTT. The rearrangement links TRBV9 to TRBJ1-3, with a possible D match to TRBD1 (5 bases). The CDR3 contains 12 residues. Trimming took 2 bases from V and 8 from J, leaving 8 bases between them. CDR1 SGDLS and CDR2 YYNGEE come from the germline V gene.

The gene calls are TRBV7-9 and TRBJ1-2, with D possibly TRBD1 on 5 matching bases. V dropped 1 base and J dropped 6 bases, with 9 bases sitting between them. CDR3 length: 13 residues. In germline, CDR1 is SEHNR, CDR2 FQNEAQ (reference sequence). In DNA, the CDR3 is TGTGCCAGCAGCTTAGTGGCACAGGATGGCTACACCTTC. It is translated as CASSLVAQDGYTF.

The chain carries TRBV5-4 and TRBJ1-1, with D perhaps TRBD1 (6 bases). The V end lost 4 bases, the J end lost 1 base, and 14 bases lay between the germline ends. Germline V lookup: CDR1 SGHNT, CDR2 YYREEE (reference sequence). This CDR3 comprises 15 residues. This chain's CDR3 is CASSRGQSGNTEAFF. In DNA form, the CDR3 reads TGTGCCAGCAGCCGAGGACAGTCAGGGAACACTGAAGCTTTCTTT.

This clone was observed a few times. V gene TRBV6-1 combines with J gene TRBJ2-2; 10 bases agree with TRBD1. The CDR3 runs 15 residues. Looked up from germline, CDR1 is MNHNS and CDR2 is SASEGT. V trimming: 6 bases; J trimming: 5 bases; junction bases outside the gene matches: 6. The CDR3 is CASRPDRGQTGELFF. In nucleotides, the CDR3 is TGTGCCAGCAGACCCGACAGGGGGCAAACCGGGGAGCTGTTTTTT.

This sequence joins TRBV14 and TRBJ2-7, with TRBD2 matching over 10 bases. Germline V gene sequence: CDR1 SGHDN, CDR2 FVKESK. V was pared by 2 bases and J by 6 bases, with 10 bases of the junction left unmatched. The length of the CDR3 is 16 residues. CDR3: CASSQPLERGGPEQYF. The CDR3, as DNA: TGTGCCAGCAGCCAACCGTTGGAGCGGGGGGGCCCCGAGCAGTACTTC. Full variable domain (outside the CDR3, taken from reference TRBV14 and TRBJ2-7): EAGVTQFPSHSVIEKGQTVTLRCDPISGHDNLYWYRRVMGKEIKFLLHFVKESKQDESGMPNNRFLAERTGGTYSTLKVQPAELEDSGVYFCASSQPLERGGPEQYFGPGTRLTVT.

The rearrangement joins TRBV5-6 to TRBJ1-4; perhaps TRBD1 as D (5 bases). The length of the CDR3 is 16 residues. V lost 4 bases to trimming and J lost 10 bases, with 23 bases between them. Germline CDR1 and CDR2: SGHDT and YYEEEE. The CDR3 DNA reads TGTGCCAGCAGCATTGGGGGTCGGGAGGTCGACGGAAAACTGTTTTTT. Its protein is CASSIGGREVDGKLFF.

This chain's CDR3 is CASSVGPGDYTDTQYF. The CDR3 nucleotides are TGTGCCAGCAGCGTAGGGCCGGGAGATTACACAGATACGCAGTATTTT. The rearrangement uses TRBV9 and TRBJ2-3; tentative D call: TRBD2 (6 bases). V was cut by 0 bases and J by 2 bases, with 13 bases left in between. The CDR3 covers 16 residues. Germline V gene lookup returns CDR1 SGDLS and CDR2 YYNGEE.